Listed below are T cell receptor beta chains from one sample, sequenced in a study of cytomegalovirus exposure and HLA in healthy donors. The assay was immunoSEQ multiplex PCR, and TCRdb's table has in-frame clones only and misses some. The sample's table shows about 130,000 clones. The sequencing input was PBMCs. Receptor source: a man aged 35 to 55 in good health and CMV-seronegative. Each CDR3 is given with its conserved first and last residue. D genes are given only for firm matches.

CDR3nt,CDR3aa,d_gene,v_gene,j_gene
TGTGCCAGCAGACCGACTAGCGGGTATCGCGAGCAGTACTTC,CASRPTSGYREQYF,TRBD2,TRBV2,TRBJ2-7
TGTGCCATCAGTGGCAGGACTAGCGGTGATTCTGAGCAGTTCTTC,CAISGRTSGDSEQFF,TRBD2,TRBV10-3,TRBJ2-1
TGTGCCAGCAGCTTACTCGGGGGGGGTAACACCGGGGAGCTGTTTTTT,CASSLLGGGNTGELFF,TRBD2,TRBV7-2,TRBJ2-2
TGCGCCAGCAGCTTGTTACCGGGACAGGGGGTCGAGCAGTACTTC,CASSLLPGQGVEQYF,TRBD1,TRBV5-1,TRBJ2-7
TGCGCCAGCTCCATCAGGGACAGGGGACCCTACGAGCAGTACTTC,CASSIRDRGPYEQYF,TRBD1,TRBV4-1,TRBJ2-7
TGTGCCAGCGGTAGGGCAGGGAACAATCAGCCCCAGCATTTT,CASGRAGNNQPQHF,-,TRBV6-5,TRBJ1-5
TGTGCCAGCAGTTACCAGCACCGGGCTACCGCGGGTAGCTACACCTTC,CASSYQHRATAGSYTF,-,TRBV6-6,TRBJ1-2
TGTGCCTGGGCCGGACTGGCCTCCACCGGGGAGCTGTTTTTT,CAWAGLASTGELFF,-,TRBV30,TRBJ2-2
TGTGCCAGCAGTGACAAGGGACTAGAAAACACCGGGGAGCTGTTTTTT,CASSDKGLENTGELFF,TRBD2,TRBV6-4,TRBJ2-2
TGTGCCAGCAGCACAGTTGGAAAACTGTTTTTT,CASSTVGKLFF,-,TRBV6-1,TRBJ1-4
TGTGCCAGCTCACTTGACAGCACCCTCTTCTCTGGAAACACCATATATTTT,CASSLDSTLFSGNTIYF,-,TRBV18,TRBJ1-3
TGTGCCAGCTCGCCTGGACTGGGTGAAAAACTGTTTTTT,CASSPGLGEKLFF,-,TRBV18,TRBJ1-4
TGTGCCAGCAGCCCGACAGGGTCGGGTGGCTACACCTTC,CASSPTGSGGYTF,TRBD1,TRBV7-3,TRBJ1-2
TGCGCCAGCAGTACAGGGGTGTTGGTGGAAGAGACCCAGTACTTC,CASSTGVLVEETQYF,TRBD1,TRBV5-1,TRBJ2-5
TGCGCCAGCAGAAGTACGGGACAGGGGCTAGTCAATGAGCAGTTCTTC,CASRSTGQGLVNEQFF,TRBD1,TRBV10-2,TRBJ2-1
TGTGCCAGCAGTGAAGGACAGGGTGGCCAGCCCCAGCATTTT,CASSEGQGGQPQHF,TRBD1,TRBV2,TRBJ1-5
TGTGCCAGCACGGGGGGGCTCGGAGATACGCAGTATTTT,CASTGGLGDTQYF,TRBD2,TRBV6-1,TRBJ2-3
TGCGCCAGCAGGTCGGAGAACGGAGGGGATGAAAAACTGTTTTTT,CASRSENGGDEKLFF,-,TRBV4-1,TRBJ1-4
TGCAGCGCTGGGGCCGTCACAGATACGCAGTATTTT,CSAGAVTDTQYF,-,TRBV29-1,TRBJ2-3
TGTGCCAGCAGCTCCCCAGACCCGGGGAGCTACGAGCAGTACTTC,CASSSPDPGSYEQYF,-,TRBV5-4,TRBJ2-7
TGTGCCAGCGGGGCATGGCTCGGGGGCTACACCTTC,CASGAWLGGYTF,-,TRBV11-2,TRBJ1-2
TGTGCCAGCAGCGCCGGGACCCGGGGGGGGCAGCCCCAGCATTTT,CASSAGTRGGQPQHF,-,TRBV2,TRBJ1-5
TGTGCCAGCAGCCCCGCTCTAGCGGGAGTCCGCACAGATACGCAGTATTTT,CASSPALAGVRTDTQYF,TRBD2,TRBV5-4,TRBJ2-3
TGTGCCAGCAGCAAAGGTGCAGGGACCCAGTACTTC,CASSKGAGTQYF,-,TRBV6-5,TRBJ2-5
TGCGCCAGCAGCGTATGGACTAGCGGGAGGATTATTGGTGAGACCCAGTACTTC,CASSVWTSGRIIGETQYF,TRBD2,TRBV5-1,TRBJ2-5
TGCGCCAGCAGCTCTCAGCAGCGGGAGGTTGGCAATGAGCAGTTCTTC,CASSSQQREVGNEQFF,TRBD2,TRBV5-1,TRBJ2-1
TGCGCCAGCAGCCCCACTCCCGGGACAGGGGCATACGAGCAGTACTTC,CASSPTPGTGAYEQYF,TRBD1,TRBV5-1,TRBJ2-7
TGTGCCTGGAGCTTAGGGACAGGGGAAGGAAATGAGCAGTTCTTC,CAWSLGTGEGNEQFF,TRBD1,TRBV30,TRBJ2-1
TGTGCCTGGAGTGTAATAGATAGCAATCAGCCCCAGCATTTT,CAWSVIDSNQPQHF,-,TRBV30,TRBJ1-5
TGTGCCAGCAGCCCGCGTTCAACGACTAGCGGGAGTCCCACCCAGTACTTC,CASSPRSTTSGSPTQYF,TRBD2,TRBV11-3,TRBJ2-5
TGTGCCAGCAGTACCCCGGGACAGGGGGCGGGAGAGCAGTACTTC,CASSTPGQGAGEQYF,TRBD1,TRBV28,TRBJ2-7
TGTGCCAGCAGCCGCGGCCCTACCTACGAGCAGTACTTC,CASSRGPTYEQYF,-,TRBV7-6,TRBJ2-7
TGTGCCAGCAGTTACTATCCTAGCGGGGGATACGAGCAGTACTTC,CASSYYPSGGYEQYF,TRBD2,TRBV6-5,TRBJ2-7
TGTGCCAGCAGCCGGACAGGGGGCTTTTGGTACGAGCAGTACTTC,CASSRTGGFWYEQYF,TRBD1,TRBV11-2,TRBJ2-7
TGTGCCAGCAGTCCTGGGGGGGCACTTTTAGATACGCAGTATTTT,CASSPGGALLDTQYF,-,TRBV28,TRBJ2-3
TGTGCCATCAGCCCGTCATACGAGCAGTACTTC,CAISPSYEQYF,-,TRBV10-3,TRBJ2-7
TGTGCCAGCAGCGTTGGGACTACGGACGGGGAGCTGTTTTTT,CASSVGTTDGELFF,TRBD2,TRBV9,TRBJ2-2